The 8 T cell receptor beta chains below all came from one sample that was sequenced in a study of shared clonotypes between healthy human individuals. Assay used: immunoSEQ multiplex PCR; TCRdb lists only in-frame clones, some missing. The sample shows roughly 1 million clones, about 84% of them seen only once. Sequenced sample: memory CD4+ T cells from PBMCs. This sample's subset: CD45RA-negative fraction. Source of these receptors: a man aged 18 to 29 in good health. Some clones in this sample may be carry-over from other donors' samples.

The J gene is TRBJ2-2, the V gene TRBV10-1; D is undetermined. This CDR3 is built from 14 residues. Per germline, CDR1 WNHNN and CDR2 SYGVQD (reference sequence). The V gene lost 0 bases and the J gene lost 3 bases, with 5 bases spanning the gap. CDR3 residues: CASSESGYTGELFF. The CDR3 coding sequence is TGCGCCAGCAGTGAGTCGGGGTACACCGGGGAGCTGTTTTTT.

The V call is TRBV2, the J call TRBJ2-1, with 7 bases that match TRBD2. The CDR3 sequence is 15 residues long. Germline loops: CDR1 SNHLY, CDR2 FYNNEI. With 8 bases clipped from V and 8 bases from J, the junction kept 15 bases outside the gene matches. The chain's CDR3 is CASSTGGSIPHEQFF. The CDR3 bases are TGTGCCAGCTCGACTGGCGGGAGTATTCCTCATGAGCAGTTCTTC.

The chain uses TRBV7-2 and TRBJ2-1, with 9 positions matching TRBD2. Germline V CDR1 and CDR2: SGHTA, FQGNSA. There are 15 residues in the CDR3. Trimming removed 2 bases from V and 5 bases from J; junction bases left unmatched: 4. The chain's CDR3 is CASSLTSGPNNEQFF. The DNA of the CDR3 is TGTGCCAGCAGCTTAACTAGCGGGCCCAACAATGAGCAGTTCTTC.

The chain links TRBV6-1 to TRBJ2-3; D is unresolved. Germline V lookup: CDR1 MNHNS, CDR2 SASEGT. This CDR3 has 11 residues. Deletions cut 2 bases from V and 8 bases from J, with 5 bases between. CDR3: CASSEWGTQYF. Written as DNA, the CDR3 is TGTGCCAGCAGTGAATGGGGTACGCAGTATTTT.

The rearrangement joins TRBV10-3 to TRBJ1-2; D is perhaps TRBD1 (5 bases). The CDR3 is 15 amino acids. With 4 bases removed from V and 0 bases from J, the gap between germline ends came to 12 bases. The germline CDR1 and CDR2 sequences are ENHRY and SYGVKD. The CDR3 sequence: CAISVGGPSNYGYTF. The CDR3 DNA follows: TGTGCCATCAGTGTCGGGGGACCGTCTAACTATGGCTACACCTTC.

This clone was detected once. The gene calls are TRBV2 and TRBJ2-1; 10 positions match TRBD2. The CDR3 covers 16 residues. Germline V gene data show CDR1 as SNHLY and CDR2 as FYNNEI. J gave up 4 bases and V 8 bases, and 11 bases lay outside the gene matches. The CDR3 loop is CASRKGLADTYNEQFF. DNA for the CDR3: TGTGCCAGCCGGAAAGGACTAGCGGACACATACAATGAGCAGTTCTTC.

The chain carries TRBV6-5 and TRBJ1-2; D is possibly TRBD1 (6 bases). Trimming removed 1 base from V and 11 bases from J, with 17 bases in between. The CDR3 spans 14 residues. Germline-derived CDR1 and CDR2 are MNHEY and SVGAGI. This CDR3 reads CASSYWGNEGGYTF. CDR3 in DNA: TGTGCCAGCAGTTACTGGGGAAACGAAGGGGGTTACACCTTC.

The CDR3 DNA reads TGTGCCAGCAGACCGACAGGGACCCAGGAGCAGTACTTC. It encodes CASRPTGTQEQYF. V gene TRBV28 combines with J gene TRBJ2-7; 7 bases line up with TRBD1. J was trimmed by 7 bases and V by 6 bases; bases with no gene match: 9. The CDR3 contains 13 residues. CDR1 is MDHEN and CDR2 is SYDVKM in the germline V gene. Variable domain in full (rest from reference TRBV28 and TRBJ2-7): DVKVTQSSRYLVKRTGEKVFLECVQDMDHENMFWYRQDPGLGLRLIYFSYDVKMKEKGDIPEGYSVSREKKERFSLILESASTNQTSMYLCASRPTGTQEQYFGPGTRLTVT.